These 21 T cell receptor beta chains were sequenced from one sample in a study of T cells after yellow fever vaccination. TCRdb reprocessed the 5' RACE reads via MiXCR and lists one record per CDR3 protein. The data hold 250,000 or so distinct CDR3 sequences, with roughly 3.5% observed a single time. The starting material was PBMCs, obtained 15 days after the yellow fever booster vaccination. Every receptor here comes from a man in his late teens or twenties who received the YFV17D yellow fever vaccine.

This clonotype came up many times. J is TRBJ1-5 and V is TRBV14; no definite D call. The ends were cut back, 2 bases at V and 7 bases at J, with 9 bases in the middle. Germline V gene data show CDR1 as SGHDN and CDR2 as FVKESK. The CDR3 length is 13 residues. Written as DNA, the CDR3 is TGTGCCAGCAGCCAACAGATAGGGCAGCCCCAGCATTTT. Amino acids: CASSQQIGQPQHF.

The rearrangement links TRBV6-6 to TRBJ2-3; D is uncertain. Germline-derived CDR1 and CDR2 are MNHNY and SVGAGI (reference sequence). V was cut by 9 bases and J by 2 bases, with 6 bases left in between. The CDR3 length is 11 residues. CDR3 amino acids: CASQITDTQYF. DNA for the CDR3: TGTGCCAGTCAGATCACAGATACGCAGTATTTT.

This clonotype was seen many times. The V gene is TRBV10-3, the J gene TRBJ2-5; D may be TRBD1 (6 bases). Trimming pared 2 bases from V and 6 bases from J, leaving 16 bases between. The CDR3 runs 15 residues. Germline-derived CDR1 and CDR2 are ENHRY and SYGVKD. CDR3 sequence reads: CAISETGRRGQTQYF. CDR3 DNA sequence: TGTGCCATCAGTGAGACAGGGAGAAGAGGACAGACCCAGTACTTC.

This clonotype has at least ten counts. This sequence joins TRBV24-1 and TRBJ2-1; TRBD2 matches at 8 bases. Germline V gene lookup returns CDR1 KGHDR and CDR2 SFDVKD. Trimming cost V 3 bases and J 13 bases; bases outside gene matches: 13. The CDR3 contains 15 residues. The CDR3 DNA reads as TGTGCCACCAGTGATGCAGACCTACGGGGGGGCCCTCAGTTCTTC. Protein sequence: CATSDADLRGGPQFF.

This clonotype was seen at least ten times. The chain links TRBV5-1 to TRBJ1-1, with 8 bases aligning to TRBD1. The length of the CDR3 is 16 residues. Unmatched junction bases numbered 17, after V lost 3 bases and J lost 10 bases. In germline, CDR1 is SGHRS, CDR2 YFSETQ. CDR3 coding DNA: TGCGCCAGCAGCTGGGGGGGGGATGGACAGGGCCTTGGAGCTTTCTTT. Protein: CASSWGGDGQGLGAFF.

This clonotype came up many times. The chain uses TRBV27 and TRBJ1-5; D is uncertain. The CDR3 covers 13 residues. Germline V gene lookup returns CDR1 MNHEY and CDR2 SMNVEV (reference sequence). V lost 8 bases and J lost 6, with 14 bases in between. CDR3 sequence: CASQKDTSQPQHF. DNA for the CDR3: TGTGCCAGCCAGAAAGACACCAGTCAGCCCCAGCATTTT.

In this sample, this clonotype turned up many times. This chain connects TRBV20-1 to TRBJ1-5, with unresolved D. The germline V gene encodes CDR1 DFQATT and CDR2 SNEGSKA (reference sequence). This CDR3 is built from 15 residues. Trimming took 2 bases from V and 4 from J, leaving 15 bases between them. The CDR3 nucleotides read TGCAGTGCTAGATCGATTGAGGCTGAGAATCAGCCCCAGCATTTT. It specifies CSARSIEAENQPQHF.

This clonotype was detected ten times or more. V and J are TRBV27 and TRBJ2-5; 7 nucleotides line up with TRBD1. Germline CDR1 reads MNHEY; CDR2 reads SMNVEV (reference sequence). Trimming removed 7 bases from V and 3 bases from J; junction bases left unmatched: 8. There are 14 residues in the CDR3. CDR3 coding DNA: TGTGCCAGCAACAGGGACAGACTAAAAGAGACCCAGTACTTC. Protein: CASNRDRLKETQYF.

This clonotype was detected ten times or more. The CDR3 region is CASSLVRTEYQETQYF. The CDR3 DNA sequence: TGTGCCAGCAGCTTGGTTCGGACAGAGTACCAAGAGACCCAGTACTTC. The gene calls are TRBV5-6 and TRBJ2-5; D is perhaps TRBD1 (6 bases). Germline values: CDR1 SGHDT, CDR2 YYEEEE. The V and J ends lost 0 bases and 0 bases respectively, with 12 bases between them. This CDR3 is 16 amino acids long. Variable domain in full (rest from reference TRBV5-6 and TRBJ2-5): DAGVTQSPTHLIKTRGQQVTLRCSPKSGHDTVSWYQQALGQGPQFIFQYYEEEERQRGNFPDRFSGHQFPNYSSELNVNALLLGDSALYLCASSLVRTEYQETQYFGPGTRLLVL.

The sample holds many counts of this clonotype. V usage is TRBV18 and J usage is TRBJ1-2, with TRBD1 matching over 7 bases. After removal of 9 bases from V and 2 bases from J, the junction contained 6 bases not matched to a gene. CDR1 is KGHSH, CDR2 LQKENI, per germline. The CDR3 loop spans 13 amino acids. This CDR3 reads CASSAGGNYGYTF. Here the CDR3 DNA reads TGTGCCAGTTCGGCAGGGGGAAACTATGGCTACACCTTC.

This clonotype was seen ten or more times. The chain joins TRBV13 to TRBJ1-1; possible D gene TRBD1, 5 bases. There are 14 residues in the CDR3. Germline V gene data show CDR1 as PRHDT and CDR2 as FYEKMQ (reference sequence). With 4 bases removed from V and 1 base from J, the gap between germline ends came to 10 bases. CDR3 sequence (DNA): TGTGCCAGCAGCTCTGGACATAAGAACACTGAAGCTTTCTTT. It specifies CASSSGHKNTEAFF.

This clonotype occurred a few times. This chain joins TRBV13 and TRBJ2-7; the D gene is possibly TRBD2 (6 bases). The V gene's germline CDR1 is PRHDT and CDR2 FYEKMQ (reference sequence). The CDR3 is 15 amino acids. V dropped 1 base and J dropped 4 bases, with 14 bases sitting between them. The DNA of the CDR3 is TGTGCCAGCAGCTTAGCAGGCGGAGGGGCGTACGAGCAGTACTTC. It is translated as CASSLAGGGAYEQYF.

This clonotype was observed at least ten times. This chain joins TRBV20-1 and TRBJ1-5; D uncertain. Between the trimmed V and J ends, which lost 5 bases and 3 bases, there was a span of 11 bases. From germline, CDR1 is DFQATT and CDR2 SNEGSKA (reference sequence). The CDR3 length is 13 residues. The CDR3 here is CSAGRLFNQPQHF. For the CDR3, the DNA is TGCAGTGCTGGCAGGCTTTTCAATCAGCCCCAGCATTTT.

This clonotype was seen repeatedly, ten times or more. The chain employs TRBV4-2 and TRBJ1-2, with no clear D. This CDR3 has 11 residues. Looked up from germline, CDR1 is LGHNA and CDR2 is YNFKEQ. Trimming stripped 1 base from V and 8 bases from J, with 5 bases between. The CDR3 sequence is CASSQGHGYTF. DNA for the CDR3: TGTGCCAGCAGCCAAGGACACGGCTACACCTTC.

The sample holds many counts of this clonotype. V gene TRBV5-1 combines with J gene TRBJ2-5; perhaps TRBD1 as D (6 bases). Trimming removed 0 bases from V and 2 bases from J, with 17 bases in between. The germline gives CDR1 SGHRS, CDR2 YFSETQ. This CDR3 has 17 residues. DNA for the CDR3: TGCGCCAGCAGCTTGGGCCTAGACAGGCCGAATCAAGAGACCCAGTACTTC. It translates to CASSLGLDRPNQETQYF.

This clonotype appeared many times. V is TRBV5-1 and J is TRBJ2-3; D is perhaps TRBD2 (5 bases). With 2 bases removed from V and 6 bases from J, the gap between germline ends came to 10 bases. Germline CDR1 is SGHRS and CDR2 is YFSETQ. There are 13 residues in the CDR3. CDR3 nucleotide sequence: TGCGCCAGCAGCTTTCCGGAGGTTGATACGCAGTATTTT. Residues: CASSFPEVDTQYF.

This clonotype occurred many times. The V call is TRBV20-1, the J call TRBJ1-5; tentative D call: TRBD1 (5 bases). Trimming removed 1 base at V and 9 bases at J, with 22 bases between. The CDR3 is 16 residues long. Germline CDR1 is DFQATT and CDR2 is SNEGSKA (reference sequence). CDR3 loop: CSARVLARQGYGPQHF. In DNA form, the CDR3 reads TGCAGTGCTAGAGTTCTGGCCCGGCAGGGCTATGGGCCCCAGCATTTT.

As concerns this clonotype: With a much larger clone just one base away, this may be a read error. The chain recombines TRBV7-3 with TRBJ1-1; D remains ambiguous. The V gene's germline CDR1 is SGHTA and CDR2 FQGTGA. The CDR3 runs to 16 residues. In DNA, the CDR3 is TGTGGCAGCAGCAAGGGAGCAACTAGAATGAACACTGAAGCTTTCTTT. Protein product: CGSSKGATRMNTEAFF.

This clonotype was seen many times. This chain links TRBV7-2 with TRBJ2-7; D is ambiguous. The CDR3 consists of 11 residues. Trimming left V 5 bases short and J 2 bases short, with 4 bases between. The germline V gene has CDR1 SGHTA and CDR2 FQGNSA. CDR3 protein: CASSLPYEQYV. The CDR3 bases are TGTGCCAGCAGCCTACCCTACGAGCAGTACGTC.

This clonotype occurred many times. This chain joins TRBV19 and TRBJ1-2; D not certain. The germline CDR1 and CDR2 sequences are LNHDA and SQIVND (reference sequence). The CDR3 runs 13 residues. Trimming pared 6 bases from V and 9 bases from J, leaving 17 bases between. The CDR3 protein is CASSATSSGSYTF. The CDR3 coding sequence is TGTGCCAGTAGCGCGACTTCTTCCGGGAGCTACACCTTC.

The sample holds many counts of this clonotype. The CDR3 DNA reads as TGTGCCAGCAGCCATACCTACAATGAGCAGTTCTTC. Residues: CASSHTYNEQFF. The genes are TRBV5-6 and TRBJ2-1, with D unclear. The V end was cut by 4 bases, the J end by 2 bases, with 4 bases between. This CDR3 region has 12 residues. In germline, CDR1 is SGHDT, CDR2 YYEEEE.